This T cell receptor (beta chain) came from a study of identifying expanded T cells in peripheral blood. No infections or other immune events were documented during collection. To note about this clone: Its specificity is not known.

The repertoire was sequenced with immunoSEQ multiplex PCR; TCRdb's copy has only in-frame clones and lacks some. The sample has about 89,000 clones; about 91% are singletons. Regarding the study as a whole: Clone count variance between two-week samples rose with total template count. Technical replicates showed 0.9 to 1.5 changed clones; about 2 weeks about 16; four weeks 19.

This TCR came from a person between 18 and 75 years old in good health. The specimen sequenced was blood.

The CDR3 DNA reads as TGTGCCAGCAGTCTTGGAAGGGTTTCTGGCGGCTACACCTTC. Protein sequence: CASSLGRVSGGYTF. V usage is TRBV6-1 and J usage is TRBJ1-2, with unresolved D. Germline V CDR1 and CDR2: MNHNS, SASEGT. The length of the CDR3 is 14 residues. V shed 5 bases and J shed 8 bases, with 18 bases lying between them.